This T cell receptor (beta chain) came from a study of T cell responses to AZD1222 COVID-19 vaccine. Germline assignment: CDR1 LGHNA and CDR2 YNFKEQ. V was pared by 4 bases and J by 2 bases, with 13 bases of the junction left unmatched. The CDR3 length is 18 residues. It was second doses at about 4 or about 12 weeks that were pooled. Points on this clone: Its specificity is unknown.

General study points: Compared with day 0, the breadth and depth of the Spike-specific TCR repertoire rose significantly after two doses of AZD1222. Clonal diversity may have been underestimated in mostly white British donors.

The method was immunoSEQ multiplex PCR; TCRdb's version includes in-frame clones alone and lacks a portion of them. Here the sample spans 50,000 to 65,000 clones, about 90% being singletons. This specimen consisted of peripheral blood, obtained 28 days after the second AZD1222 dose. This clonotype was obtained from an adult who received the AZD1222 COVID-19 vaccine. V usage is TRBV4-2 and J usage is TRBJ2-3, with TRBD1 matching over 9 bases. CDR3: CASSLLPGQGTTTDTQYF. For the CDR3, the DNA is TGTGCCAGCAGCCTCCTTCCGGGACAGGGAACCACCACAGATACGCAGTATTTT.